The present T cell receptor (beta chain) was sequenced within a study of regulatory T cells in long-lasting Graves disease. This clonotype has more than one count but fewer than ten. TCR beta libraries were built with iRepertoire HTBI primers and Arm-PCR of CDR3 regions. As processed by the authors: Sample data revealed fewer than 70 TRBV and over eleven TRBJ segments. TCRdb analysed the multiplex PCR reads with MiXCR anew, one entry per CDR3 protein. The V and J calls were determined by TCRdb, not by the authors. The sample consists of hundreds of thousands of distinct CDR3 sequences, approximately 15% of them appearing once. Indicated time point: newly diagnosed GD, antithyroid drugs for less than 3 months. From RNA extracted from PBMCs, the TCR library was made. The CDR3 has 12 amino acids. Trimming took off 7 bases at V and 7 bases at J, with 13 bases between the two ends. Looked up from germline, CDR1 is MNHNS and CDR2 is SASEGT.

The same sample was also studied in work on T cells in Graves' hyperthyroidism and ophthalmopathy.

The chain joins TRBV6-1 to TRBJ1-2; TRBD1 might be the D (6 bases). The receptor was derived from a woman in her 30s with Graves disease. Sample: peripheral blood mononuclear cells (PBMCs), taken at new diagnosis, from a patient treated with antithyroid drugs. CDR3 residues: CASTTGRVGYTF. CDR3 coding DNA: TGTGCCAGCACCACAGGGAGGGTTGGCTACACCTTC.